This entry lists 22 T cell receptor beta chains sequenced from one sample in a study of cytomegalovirus exposure and HLA in healthy donors. Primers for the PCR totalled 60 Vbeta and 13 Jbeta. Using immunoSEQ multiplex PCR, the repertoire was profiled, and TCRdb retains in-frame clones only, with some absent. The table has more than 95,000 clones, over 65% seen once. Sequenced: PBMCs. The receptors stem from a woman aged 40 to 55 in good health and CMV-seronegative.

This clone was counted between two and nine times. This chain joins TRBV14 and TRBJ2-1; the match to TRBD2 covers 7 bases. The germline CDR1 and CDR2 sequences are SGHDN and FVKESK. The CDR3 runs to 14 residues. J gave up 3 bases and V 5 bases, and 4 bases lay outside the gene matches. DNA for the CDR3: TGTGCCAGCAGCTTGTCTAGCGGCTACAATGAGCAGTTCTTC. Protein sequence: CASSLSSGYNEQFF.

Regarding this clone: At one end, the junction sequence differs from germline, possibly due to a read error. This chain uses TRBV12-5 with TRBJ1-1; 7 bases are shared with TRBD1. From germline, CDR1 is LGHNT and CDR2 FRNRAP. The CDR3 sequence is 17 residues long. The CDR3 region has the DNA TGTGCTAGTGCTTTGAATGTACGGGCAGGGGGTAGAACTGAAGCTTTCTTT. It specifies CASALNVRAGGRTEAFF.

The CDR3 DNA sequence: TGCAGCGTTTCCGGGACATACACTGAAGCTTTCTTT. Protein sequence: CSVSGTYTEAFF. J is TRBJ1-1 and V is TRBV29-1, with a tentative D call TRBD1 (6 bases). Germline V lookup: CDR1 SQVTM, CDR2 ANQGSEA. V was shortened by 5 bases and J by 3 bases, with 10 bases between the two germline ends. This CDR3 has 12 amino acids.

The chain is built from TRBV6-4 and TRBJ2-2; the D gene is possibly TRBD1 (5 bases). V dropped 4 bases and J dropped 5 bases, with 11 bases sitting between them. CDR1 MRHNA and CDR2 SNTAGT come from the germline V gene. CDR3 length: 14 amino acids. The CDR3 coding sequence is TGTGCCAGCAGTGCCTCCCCAGGGACCGGGGAGCTGTTTTTT. It translates to CASSASPGTGELFF.

The chain employs TRBV18 and TRBJ2-1, with unresolved D. Germline V gene sequence: CDR1 KGHSH, CDR2 LQKENI. The V gene lost 0 bases and the J gene lost 3 bases, with 15 bases spanning the gap. The length of the CDR3 is 17 residues. CDR3 protein: CASSPPNQATLYNEQFF. CDR3 coding DNA: TGTGCCAGCTCACCACCGAATCAGGCGACCCTCTACAATGAGCAGTTCTTC.

J is TRBJ2-7 and V is TRBV28, with 9 bases aligning to TRBD2. CDR3 length equals 15 residues. Germline V CDR1 and CDR2: MDHEN, SYDVKM. The trim removed 5 bases at V and 5 bases at J, leaving 10 bases unmatched. The CDR3 sequence is CASSRRGLAVNEQYF. The CDR3, as DNA: TGTGCCAGCAGTCGAAGGGGACTAGCCGTAAACGAGCAGTACTTC.

The chain joins TRBV2 to TRBJ2-1; a weak D match, TRBD1 (5 bases). Germline CDR1 and CDR2: SNHLY and FYNNEI. This CDR3 contains 15 residues. V was shortened by 6 bases and J by 0 bases, with 12 bases between the two germline ends. The CDR3 protein is CASRRQTSSYNEQFF. CDR3 coding DNA: TGTGCCAGCAGGCGACAGACGAGCTCCTACAATGAGCAGTTCTTC. The full variable domain, in which reference TRBV2 and TRBJ2-1 provide the parts outside the CDR3, is EPEVTQTPSHQVTQMGQEVILRCVPISNHLYFYWYRQILGQKVEFLVSFYNNEISEKSEIFDDQFSVERPDGSNFTLKIRSTKLEDSAMYFCASRRQTSSYNEQFFGPGTRLTVL.

This chain connects TRBV5-4 to TRBJ2-7, with D maybe TRBD2 (6 bases). Germline values: CDR1 SGHNT, CDR2 YYREEE (reference sequence). V shed 4 bases and J shed 4 bases, with 18 bases lying between them. CDR3 length: 15 residues. In DNA form, the CDR3 reads TGTGCCAGCAGCATGCGGGAAAAGGGGATATACGAGCAGTACTTC. Translating gives CASSMREKGIYEQYF.

This clone was seen only once. This chain links TRBV4-1 with TRBJ2-3, with a weak D call TRBD2 (5 bases). Trimming took 1 base from V and 2 from J, leaving 13 bases between them. CDR3 length: 16 residues. Germline CDR1 reads MGHRA; CDR2 reads YSYEKL. The CDR3 spells CASSQGDVAPTDTQYF. CDR3 coding DNA: TGCGCCAGCAGCCAAGGGGATGTAGCGCCCACAGATACGCAGTATTTT.

The chain carries TRBV5-1 and TRBJ1-3; 7 bases line up with TRBD1. The CDR3 runs 16 residues. Trimming at V came to 1 base and at J to 2 bases, leaving 6 bases not matched to a gene. CDR1 and CDR2 (germline): SGHRS, YFSETQ. In DNA form, the CDR3 reads TGCGCCAGCAGCTTGTCCCGTACAGGGGCTGGAAACACCATATATTTT. As protein: CASSLSRTGAGNTIYF.

This clone was seen just once. The rearrangement links TRBV18 to TRBJ2-3; the match to TRBD2 covers 10 bases. The V and J ends lost 6 bases and 3 bases, in that order; junction bases with no gene match: 9. The CDR3 is made up of 16 amino acids. The germline gives CDR1 KGHSH, CDR2 LQKENI. This CDR3 is CASSRLSGRRTDTQYF. For the CDR3, the DNA is TGTGCCAGCTCCCGCCTTAGCGGGAGGAGAACAGATACGCAGTATTTT.

This sequence joins TRBV5-4 and TRBJ1-1; TRBD1 aligns across 10 bases. Germline trimming cut 4 bases from V and 3 bases from J; bases unmatched to any gene: 9. The CDR3 contains 16 residues. Germline CDR1 SGHNT, CDR2 YYREEE (reference sequence). The CDR3 region has the DNA TGTGCCAGCAGCAACGGACAGGGGGGTTTAGACACTGAAGCTTTCTTT. Encoded protein: CASSNGQGGLDTEAFF.

The chain uses TRBV5-6 and TRBJ2-7, with 7 bases aligning to TRBD1. The CDR3 has 14 amino acids. Germline trimming cut 2 bases from V and 4 bases from J; bases unmatched to any gene: 6. Germline V lookup: CDR1 SGHDT, CDR2 YYEEEE. The CDR3 coding sequence is TGTGCCAGCAGCTTCGGGACAGCCCTTTACGAGCAGTACTTC. Amino acid sequence: CASSFGTALYEQYF.

This clone has only one observation. This chain uses TRBV19 with TRBJ1-1; D gene uncertain. V gave up 5 bases and J gave up 1 base, with 17 bases separating them. The CDR3 consists of 16 residues. In germline, CDR1 is LNHDA, CDR2 SQIVND (reference sequence). In DNA, the CDR3 is TGTGCCAGTAGTCCAGGCCGACGAACCAGGAACACTGAAGCTTTCTTT. It translates to CASSPGRRTRNTEAFF. Supplemented by reference TRBV19 and TRBJ1-1, the full variable domain reads DGGITQSPKYLFRKEGQNVTLSCEQNLNHDAMYWYRQDPGQGLRLIYYSQIVNDFQKGDIAEGYSVSREKKESFPLTVTSAQKNPTAFYLCASSPGRRTRNTEAFFGQGTRLTVV.

The rearrangement joins TRBV28 to TRBJ1-1, with TRBD1 matching 7 bases. V trimming: 5 bases; J trimming: 1 base; junction bases outside the gene matches: 10. The CDR3 is made up of 16 amino acids. The germline gives CDR1 MDHEN, CDR2 SYDVKM. The CDR3 spells CASSAPTGRRNTEAFF. As DNA, the CDR3 is TGTGCCAGCAGTGCCCCGACAGGGAGGAGGAACACTGAAGCTTTCTTT.

This chain uses TRBV28 with TRBJ2-6, with a weak D call TRBD1 (5 bases). V lost 3 bases to trimming and J lost 0 bases, with 9 bases between them. CDR1 and CDR2 from the germline V gene are MDHEN and SYDVKM. This CDR3 has 16 residues. CDR3 residues: CASSFLGASGANVLTF. CDR3 bases: TGTGCCAGCAGTTTCTTAGGGGCCTCTGGGGCCAACGTCCTGACTTTC.

This chain joins TRBV7-9 and TRBJ2-1; TRBD1 aligns across 10 bases. Germline values: CDR1 SEHNR, CDR2 FQNEAQ (reference sequence). The CDR3 has 15 residues. V lost 5 bases and J lost 3; bases outside the gene matches: 4. CDR3 nucleotide sequence: TGTGCCAGCAGCCTTGGGACAGGGGTCTACAATGAGCAGTTCTTC. It encodes CASSLGTGVYNEQFF.

The chain couples TRBV6-6 to TRBJ2-1; D not resolved. Germline CDR1 MNHNY, CDR2 SVGAGI (reference sequence). V dropped 5 bases and J dropped 5 bases, with 4 bases sitting between them. The CDR3 extends over 11 amino acids. The CDR3 DNA reads TGTGCCAGCAGTCTAGACAATGAGCAGTTCTTC. Translating gives CASSLDNEQFF.

This chain joins TRBV4-1 and TRBJ2-7; D is unresolved. Germline loops: CDR1 MGHRA, CDR2 YSYEKL. Trimming left V 4 bases short and J 4 bases short, with 11 bases between. This CDR3 is built from 13 residues. CDR3 coding DNA: TGCGCCAGCAGCCCGAGCCCAAGATACGAGCAGTACTTC. Protein sequence: CASSPSPRYEQYF.

The chain is built from TRBV6-1 and TRBJ1-1; 7 nucleotides align to TRBD1. The junction had 14 bases not matched to a gene; V was cut back by 3 bases and J by 4 bases. Germline V CDR1 and CDR2: MNHNS, SASEGT. The CDR3 runs to 17 residues. CDR3 DNA: TGTGCCAGCAGTGATTATTGGACAGGCGATCTCCGCACTGAAGCTTTCTTT. Translating it yields CASSDYWTGDLRTEAFF.

A few counts support this clone. Here the CDR3 reads CASSLSGQANQPQHF. In DNA, the CDR3 is TGTGCCAGCAGCTTATCAGGACAGGCCAATCAGCCCCAGCATTTT. This chain joins TRBV5-8 and TRBJ1-5; TRBD1 agrees at 7 bases. Germline CDR1 SGHTS, CDR2 YDEGEE. The CDR3 sequence is 15 residues long. Germline trimming cut 2 bases from V and 3 bases from J; bases unmatched to any gene: 5.

The rearrangement uses TRBV6-1 and TRBJ2-7; 10 nucleotides agree with TRBD2. This CDR3 has 15 residues. The germline V gene encodes CDR1 MNHNS and CDR2 SASEGT. The J segment lost 3 bases and the V segment lost 0 bases, leaving 2 bases of the junction unmatched. CDR3 sequence (DNA): TGTGCCAGCAGTGAAGCGAGCGGGAGGGGCTACGAGCAGTACTTC. This translates into CASSEASGRGYEQYF.